This TCR beta chain originates from a study of shared clonotypes between healthy human individuals. The germline gives CDR1 MNHNS, CDR2 SASEGT. The CDR3 runs 15 residues. The ends were cut back, 8 bases at V and 0 bases at J, with 15 bases in the middle. The table came from immunoSEQ multiplex PCR; TCRdb's copy has only in-frame clones and leaves some out. The sample contains a few million clones, approximately 92% of which appear only once. Material: naive CD4+ T cells sorted from blood. Subset indicated: CD45RA+ positively selected. J is TRBJ2-3 and V is TRBV6-1, with D possibly being TRBD2 (6 bases). The receptor was isolated from a man between 18 and 29 years old in good health. CDR3 in amino acids: CASLERARSTDTQYF. As DNA, the CDR3 is TGTGCCAGCCTTGAGCGGGCCCGTAGCACAGATACGCAGTATTTT.